This T cell receptor beta chain originates from a study of blood T cell repertoires in COVID-19. Study details: Whether acute or convalescent, the COVID-19 samples came from the United States, Italy and Spain.

Trimming pared 5 bases from V and 9 bases from J, leaving 17 bases between. The CDR3 is made up of 14 amino acids. Germline V gene sequence: CDR1 MNHEY, CDR2 SVGAGI. Original data processing: Cell counts per sample came from amplifying reference gene primers. TCRdb's table, derived via immunoSEQ multiplex PCR, lists solely in-frame clones and lacks some. The V and J calls and clone size were taken over from that table, and D and trimming were inferred from the DNA. This table has 40,000 to 60,000 clones, 85% to 95% appearing once. Followed over time, Seattle patients had been enrolled while infection was active.

Sequencing input: peripheral blood. The J gene is TRBJ1-3, the V gene TRBV6-5, with D hard to call. This sequence originates from a man in his 60s with COVID-19, enrolled during active disease. CDR3 DNA: TGTGCCAGCAGTCCTACAAAGACCGGCGGCACCATATATTTT. Translation: CASSPTKTGGTIYF.